The following is a T cell receptor (beta chain) sequence with its context. The data stem from a study of T cell responses to AZD1222 COVID-19 vaccine. Germline values: CDR1 LGHNA, CDR2 YNFKEQ. This CDR3 contains 13 residues. The ends lost 5 bases at V and 8 bases at J; junction bases unmatched: 6. Produced via immunoSEQ multiplex PCR; TCRdb's table is partial and in-frame only. The data show roughly 190,000 clones, with roughly 91% seen just once and roughly 0.99% held by the top ten. Specimen: peripheral blood, collected on day 0 of AZD1222 vaccination. V gene TRBV4-2 combines with J gene TRBJ1-1, with 9 bases lining up with TRBD1. The sequence was obtained from an adult in good health. The CDR3 DNA reads as TGTGCCAGCAGCGGGGGGACAGGGAAGGAAGCTTTCTTT. It translates to CASSGGTGKEAFF.